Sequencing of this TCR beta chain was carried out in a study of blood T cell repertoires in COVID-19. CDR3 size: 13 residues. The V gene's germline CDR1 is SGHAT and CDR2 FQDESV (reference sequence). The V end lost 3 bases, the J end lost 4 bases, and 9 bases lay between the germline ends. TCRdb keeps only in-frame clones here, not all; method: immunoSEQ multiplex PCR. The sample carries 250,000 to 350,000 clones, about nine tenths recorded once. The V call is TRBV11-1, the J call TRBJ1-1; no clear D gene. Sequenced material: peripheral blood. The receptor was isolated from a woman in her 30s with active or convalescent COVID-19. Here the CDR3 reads CASSFGVLTEAFF. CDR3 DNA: TGTGCCAGCAGCTTCGGTGTCCTCACTGAAGCTTTCTTT.